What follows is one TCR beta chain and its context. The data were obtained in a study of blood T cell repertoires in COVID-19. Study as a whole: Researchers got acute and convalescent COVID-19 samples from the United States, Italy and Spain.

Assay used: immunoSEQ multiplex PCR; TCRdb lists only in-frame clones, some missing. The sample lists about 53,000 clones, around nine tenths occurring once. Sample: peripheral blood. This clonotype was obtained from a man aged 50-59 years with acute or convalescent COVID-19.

CDR3 region: CASRPIKGDTYEQFF. In DNA, the CDR3 is TGTGCCAGCAGACCCATCAAGGGGGACACCTATGAGCAGTTCTTC. V and J are TRBV14 and TRBJ2-1; D may be TRBD1 (6 bases). The germline V gene encodes CDR1 SGHDN and CDR2 FVKESK. CDR3 length equals 15 residues. The ends were cut back, 6 bases at V and 8 bases at J, with 20 bases in the middle. The full variable domain, rest sourced from reference TRBV14 and TRBJ2-1, is EAGVTQFPSHSVIEKGQTVTLRCDPISGHDNLYWYRRVMGKEIKFLLHFVKESKQDESGMPNNRFLAERTGGTYSTLKVQPAELEDSGVYFCASRPIKGDTYEQFFGPGTRLTVL.